This TCR beta chain was documented in a study of response to subunit inactivated influenza vaccine. Study conclusions and caveats: Researchers suggested that each seasonal influenza vaccination recruits few new T cells.

Germline CDR1 LNHNV, CDR2 YYDKDF (reference sequence). CDR3 length: 17 residues. Trimming shortened V by 8 bases and J by 6 bases, and 26 bases separated the two germline ends. TCRdb independently ran MiXCR on the RT-PCR reads; one entry per CDR3 protein. The data contain hundreds of thousands of distinct CDR3 sequences, 10% to 15% of them seen just once; the ten biggest clones take up roughly a tenth. As concerns this clonotype: Its matching antigen is unknown.

The sequences come from PBMCs from blood, collected on the day of vaccination. The chain employs TRBV15 and TRBJ2-1, with D tentatively TRBD2 (7 bases). The receptor was derived from a man aged 50 or older who received an inactivated influenza vaccine. The CDR3 region has the DNA TGTGCCACCGACCAGGGGAGGGGTATACTACGAGGCAATGAGCAGTTCTTC. This codes for CATDQGRGILRGNEQFF.